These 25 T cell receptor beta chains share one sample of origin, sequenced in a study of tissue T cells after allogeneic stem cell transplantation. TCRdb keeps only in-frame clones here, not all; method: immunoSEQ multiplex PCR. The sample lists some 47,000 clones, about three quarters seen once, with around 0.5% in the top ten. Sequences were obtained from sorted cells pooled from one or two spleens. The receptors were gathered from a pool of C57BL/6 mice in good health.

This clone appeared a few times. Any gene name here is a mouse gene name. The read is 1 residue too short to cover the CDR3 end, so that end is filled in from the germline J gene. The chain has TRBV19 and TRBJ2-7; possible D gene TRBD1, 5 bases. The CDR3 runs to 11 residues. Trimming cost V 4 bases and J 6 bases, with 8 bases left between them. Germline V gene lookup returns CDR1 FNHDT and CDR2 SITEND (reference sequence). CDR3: CASSQGFEQYF. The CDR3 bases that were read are TGTGCCAGCAGTCAGGGTTTTGAACAGTAC.

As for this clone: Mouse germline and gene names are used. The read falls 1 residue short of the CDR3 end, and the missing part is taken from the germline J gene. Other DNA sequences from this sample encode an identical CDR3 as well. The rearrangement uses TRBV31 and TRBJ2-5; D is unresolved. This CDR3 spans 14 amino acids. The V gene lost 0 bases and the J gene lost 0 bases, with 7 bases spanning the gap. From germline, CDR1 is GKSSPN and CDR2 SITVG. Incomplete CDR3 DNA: TGTGCCTGGAGTCTAGTAGGGAACCAAGACACCCAGTAC. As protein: CAWSLVGNQDTQY. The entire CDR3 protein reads CAWSLVGNQDTQYF. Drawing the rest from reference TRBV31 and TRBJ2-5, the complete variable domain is AQTIHQWPVAEIKAVGSPLSLGCTIKGKSSPNLYWYWQATGGTLQQLFYSITVGQVESVVQLNLSASRPKDDQFILSTEKLLLSHSGFYLCAWSLVGNQDTQYFGPGTRLLVL.

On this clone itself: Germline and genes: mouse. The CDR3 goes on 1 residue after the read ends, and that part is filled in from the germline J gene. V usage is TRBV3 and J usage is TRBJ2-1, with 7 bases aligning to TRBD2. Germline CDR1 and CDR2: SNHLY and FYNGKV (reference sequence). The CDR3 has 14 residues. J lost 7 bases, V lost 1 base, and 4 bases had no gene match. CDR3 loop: CASSLEWGEAEQFF. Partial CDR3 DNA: TGTGCCAGCAGCTTAGAGTGGGGGGAAGCTGAGCAGTTC.

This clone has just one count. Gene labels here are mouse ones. The CDR3 sequence: CASGDGTGVGNTLYF. CDR3 DNA (partial): TGTGCCAGCGGTGATGGGACAGGGGTTGGAAATACGCTCTAT. The V call is TRBV13-2, the J call TRBJ1-3; 9 nucleotides agree with TRBD1. The read halts 1 residue ahead of the CDR3 end, with the missing end drawn from the germline J gene. V lost 0 bases, J lost 3 bases, and 1 base stayed unmatched. Germline V gene sequence: CDR1 NNHNN, CDR2 SYGAGS (reference sequence). The CDR3 extends over 15 amino acids.

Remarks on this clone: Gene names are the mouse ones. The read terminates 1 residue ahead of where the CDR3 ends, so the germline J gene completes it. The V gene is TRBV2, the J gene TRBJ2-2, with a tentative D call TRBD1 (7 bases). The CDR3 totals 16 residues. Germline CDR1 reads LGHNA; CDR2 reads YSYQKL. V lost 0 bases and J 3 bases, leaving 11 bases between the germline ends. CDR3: CASSQDRGGDTGQLYF. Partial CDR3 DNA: TGTGCCAGCAGCCAAGATAGAGGGGGCGACACCGGGCAGCTCTAC.

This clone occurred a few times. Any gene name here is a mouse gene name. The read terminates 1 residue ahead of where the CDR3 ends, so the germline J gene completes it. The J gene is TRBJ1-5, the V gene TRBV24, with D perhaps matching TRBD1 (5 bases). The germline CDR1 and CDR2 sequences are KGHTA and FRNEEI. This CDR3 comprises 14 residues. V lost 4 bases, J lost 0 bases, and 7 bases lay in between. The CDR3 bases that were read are TGTGCCAGCAGTCCGGACAATAACAACCAGGCTCCGCTT. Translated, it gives CASSPDNNNQAPL. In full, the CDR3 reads CASSPDNNNQAPLF.

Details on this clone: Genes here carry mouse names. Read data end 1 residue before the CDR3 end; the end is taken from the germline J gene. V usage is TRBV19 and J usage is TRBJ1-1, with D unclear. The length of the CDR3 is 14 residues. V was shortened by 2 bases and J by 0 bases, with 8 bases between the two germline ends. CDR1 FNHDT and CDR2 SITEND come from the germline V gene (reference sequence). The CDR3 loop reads CASSIGVANTEVFF. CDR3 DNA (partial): TGTGCCAGCAGTATCGGGGTTGCAAACACAGAAGTCTTC.

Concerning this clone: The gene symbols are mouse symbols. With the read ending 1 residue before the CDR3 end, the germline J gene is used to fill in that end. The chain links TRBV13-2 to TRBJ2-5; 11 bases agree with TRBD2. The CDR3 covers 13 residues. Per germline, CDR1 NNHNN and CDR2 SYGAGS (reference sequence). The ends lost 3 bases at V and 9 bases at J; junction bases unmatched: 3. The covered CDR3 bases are TGTGCCAGCGGTGCCGACTGGGGGGGGACCCAGTAC. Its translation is CASGADWGGTQY. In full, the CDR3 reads CASGADWGGTQYF.

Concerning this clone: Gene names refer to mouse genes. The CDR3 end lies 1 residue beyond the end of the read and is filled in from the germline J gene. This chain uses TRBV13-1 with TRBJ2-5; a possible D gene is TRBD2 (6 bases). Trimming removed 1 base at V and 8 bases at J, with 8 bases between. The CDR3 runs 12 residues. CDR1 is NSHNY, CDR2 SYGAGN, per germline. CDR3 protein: CASSDSGGTQYF. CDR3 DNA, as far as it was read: TGTGCCAGCAGTGATAGTGGGGGCACCCAGTAC.

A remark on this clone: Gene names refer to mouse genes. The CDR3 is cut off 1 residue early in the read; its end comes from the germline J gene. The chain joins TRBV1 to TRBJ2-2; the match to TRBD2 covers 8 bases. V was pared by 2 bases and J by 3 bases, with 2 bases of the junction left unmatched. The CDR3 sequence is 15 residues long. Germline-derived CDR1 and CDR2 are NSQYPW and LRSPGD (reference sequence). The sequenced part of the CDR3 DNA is TGCACCTGCAGTGCACTGGGGGGTGACACCGGGCAGCTCTAC. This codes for CTCSALGGDTGQLY. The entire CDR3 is CTCSALGGDTGQLYF.

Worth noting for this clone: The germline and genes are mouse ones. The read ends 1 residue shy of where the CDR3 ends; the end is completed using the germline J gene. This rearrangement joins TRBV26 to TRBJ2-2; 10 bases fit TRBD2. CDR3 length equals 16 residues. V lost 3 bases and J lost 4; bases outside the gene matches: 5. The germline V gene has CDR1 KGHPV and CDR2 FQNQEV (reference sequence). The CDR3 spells CASSLSGGAPTGQLYF. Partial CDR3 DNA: TGTGCCAGCAGTCTCTCTGGGGGGGCGCCCACCGGGCAGCTCTAC.

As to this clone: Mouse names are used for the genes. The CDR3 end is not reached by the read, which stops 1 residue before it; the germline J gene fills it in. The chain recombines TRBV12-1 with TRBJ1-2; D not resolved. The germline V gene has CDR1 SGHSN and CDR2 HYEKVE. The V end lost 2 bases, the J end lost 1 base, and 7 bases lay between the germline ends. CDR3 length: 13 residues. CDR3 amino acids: CASSPTQNSDYTF. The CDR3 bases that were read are TGTGCCAGCTCTCCGACACAAAACTCCGACTACACC.

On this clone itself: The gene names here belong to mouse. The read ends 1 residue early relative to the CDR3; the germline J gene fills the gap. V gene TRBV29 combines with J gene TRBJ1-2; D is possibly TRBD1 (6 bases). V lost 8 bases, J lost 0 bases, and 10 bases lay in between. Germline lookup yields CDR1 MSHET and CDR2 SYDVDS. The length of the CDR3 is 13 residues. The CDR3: CASPGQANSDYTF. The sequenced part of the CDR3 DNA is TGTGCTAGCCCGGGACAAGCAAACTCCGACTACACC.

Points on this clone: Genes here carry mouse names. The sequenced CDR3 bases are TGTGCCAGCAGTTCCGGGACTGGGGACTATGAACAGTAC. It encodes CASSSGTGDYEQY. The CDR3 reads in full as CASSSGTGDYEQYF. This rearrangement joins TRBV15 to TRBJ2-7; 10 bases line up with TRBD2. With the read ending 1 residue before the CDR3 end, the germline J gene is used to fill in that end. The CDR3 spans 14 residues. Germline V gives CDR1 SGHND, CDR2 FRSKSL. The trim removed 4 bases at V and 3 bases at J, leaving 3 bases unmatched.

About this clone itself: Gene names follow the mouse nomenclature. The CDR3 protein is CASSYWSQNTLYF. The CDR3 bases that were read are TGTGCCAGCTCTTACTGGAGTCAAAACACCTTGTAC. The chain links TRBV12-1 to TRBJ2-4, with D tentatively TRBD2 (5 bases). The CDR3 end falls 1 residue outside the read, so it is completed with the germline J gene. V lost 3 bases to trimming and J lost 0 bases, with 6 bases between them. This CDR3 region has 13 residues. CDR1 SGHSN and CDR2 HYEKVE come from the germline V gene.

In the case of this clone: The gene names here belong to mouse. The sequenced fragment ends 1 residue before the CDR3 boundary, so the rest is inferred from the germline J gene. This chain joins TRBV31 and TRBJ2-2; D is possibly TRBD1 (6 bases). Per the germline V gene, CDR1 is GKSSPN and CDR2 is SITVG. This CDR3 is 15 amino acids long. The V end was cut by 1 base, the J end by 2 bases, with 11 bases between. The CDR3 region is CAWSPPGHNTGQLYF. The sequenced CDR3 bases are TGTGCCTGGAGTCCGCCGGGACATAACACCGGGCAGCTCTAC. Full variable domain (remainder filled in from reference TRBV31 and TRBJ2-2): AQTIHQWPVAEIKAVGSPLSLGCTIKGKSSPNLYWYWQATGGTLQQLFYSITVGQVESVVQLNLSASRPKDDQFILSTEKLLLSHSGFYLCAWSPPGHNTGQLYFGEGSKLTVL.

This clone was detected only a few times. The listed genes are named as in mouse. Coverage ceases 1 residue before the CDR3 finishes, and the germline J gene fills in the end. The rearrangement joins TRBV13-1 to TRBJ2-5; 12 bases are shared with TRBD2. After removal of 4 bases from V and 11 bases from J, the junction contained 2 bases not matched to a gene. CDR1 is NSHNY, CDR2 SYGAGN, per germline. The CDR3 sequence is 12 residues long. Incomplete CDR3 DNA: TGTGCCAGCAGTCGGGACTGGGGGGTCCAGTAC. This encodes CASSRDWGVQY. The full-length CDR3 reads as CASSRDWGVQYF.

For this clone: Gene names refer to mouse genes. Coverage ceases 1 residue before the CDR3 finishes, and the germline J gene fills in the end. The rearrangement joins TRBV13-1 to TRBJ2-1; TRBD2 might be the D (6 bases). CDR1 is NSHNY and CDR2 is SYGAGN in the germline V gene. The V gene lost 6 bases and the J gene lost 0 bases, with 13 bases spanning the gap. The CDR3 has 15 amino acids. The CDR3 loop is CASTPGLFNYAEQFF. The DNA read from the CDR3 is TGTGCCAGCACCCCGGGACTATTTAACTATGCTGAGCAGTTC.

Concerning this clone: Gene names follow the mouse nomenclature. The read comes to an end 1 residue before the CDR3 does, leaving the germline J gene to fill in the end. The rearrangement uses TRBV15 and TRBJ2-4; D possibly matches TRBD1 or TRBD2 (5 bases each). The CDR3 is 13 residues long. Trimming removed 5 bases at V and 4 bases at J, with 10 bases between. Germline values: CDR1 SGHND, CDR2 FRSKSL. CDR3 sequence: CASSAGAKNTLYF. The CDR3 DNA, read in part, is TGTGCCAGCAGTGCCGGGGCGAAAAACACCTTGTAC.

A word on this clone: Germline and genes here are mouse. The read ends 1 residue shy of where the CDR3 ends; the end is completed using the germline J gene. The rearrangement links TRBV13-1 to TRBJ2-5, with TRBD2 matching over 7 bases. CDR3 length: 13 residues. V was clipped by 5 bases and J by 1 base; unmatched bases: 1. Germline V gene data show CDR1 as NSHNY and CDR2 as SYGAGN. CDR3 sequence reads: CASRLGDQDTQYF. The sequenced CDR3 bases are TGTGCCAGCAGGCTGGGGGACCAAGACACCCAGTAC.

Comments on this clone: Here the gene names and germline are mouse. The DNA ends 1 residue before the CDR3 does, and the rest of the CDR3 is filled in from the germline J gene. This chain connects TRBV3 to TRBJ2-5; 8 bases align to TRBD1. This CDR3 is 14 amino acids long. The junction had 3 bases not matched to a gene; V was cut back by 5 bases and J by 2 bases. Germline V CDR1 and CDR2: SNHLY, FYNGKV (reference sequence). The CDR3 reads CASSGQGGQDTQYF. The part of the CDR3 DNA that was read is TGTGCCAGCAGCGGACAGGGAGGCCAAGACACCCAGTAC.

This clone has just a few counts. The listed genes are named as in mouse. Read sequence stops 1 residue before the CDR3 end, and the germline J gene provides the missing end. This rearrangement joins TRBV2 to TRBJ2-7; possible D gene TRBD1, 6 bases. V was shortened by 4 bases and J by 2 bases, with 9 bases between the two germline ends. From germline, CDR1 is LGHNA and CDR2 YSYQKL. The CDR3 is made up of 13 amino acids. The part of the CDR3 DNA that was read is TGTGCCAGCAGCCCGGGACAACCCTATGAACAGTAC. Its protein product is CASSPGQPYEQY. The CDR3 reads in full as CASSPGQPYEQYF.

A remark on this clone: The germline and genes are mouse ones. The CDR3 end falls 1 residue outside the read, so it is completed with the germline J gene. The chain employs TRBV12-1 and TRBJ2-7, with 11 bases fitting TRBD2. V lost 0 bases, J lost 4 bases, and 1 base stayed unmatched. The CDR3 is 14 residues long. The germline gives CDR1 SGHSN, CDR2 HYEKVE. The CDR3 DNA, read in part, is TGTGCCAGCTCTCTCGGGGACTGGGGGTATGAACAGTAC. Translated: CASSLGDWGYEQY. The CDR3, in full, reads CASSLGDWGYEQYF.

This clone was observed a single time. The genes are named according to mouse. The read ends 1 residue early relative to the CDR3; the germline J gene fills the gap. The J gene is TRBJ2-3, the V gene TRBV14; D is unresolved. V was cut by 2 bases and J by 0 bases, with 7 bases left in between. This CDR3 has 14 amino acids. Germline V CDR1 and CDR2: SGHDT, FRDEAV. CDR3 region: CASSLGRSAETLYF. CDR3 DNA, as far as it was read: TGTGCCAGCAGTTTGGGCCGGAGTGCAGAAACGCTGTAT.

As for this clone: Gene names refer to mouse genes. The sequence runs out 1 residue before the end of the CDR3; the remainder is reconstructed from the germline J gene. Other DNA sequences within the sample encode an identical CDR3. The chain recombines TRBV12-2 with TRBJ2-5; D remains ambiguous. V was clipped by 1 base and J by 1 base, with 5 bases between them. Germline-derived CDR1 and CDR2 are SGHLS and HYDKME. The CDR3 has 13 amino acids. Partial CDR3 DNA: TGTGCCAGCTCTCTGTGGGACCAAGACACCCAGTAC. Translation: CASSLWDQDTQY. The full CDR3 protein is CASSLWDQDTQYF.